Reported below is one TCR beta chain. This sample includes further DNA sequences coding for the same CDR3. In the source study's methods: Amplified reference gene primers provided the basis for estimating nucleated cell counts. TCRdb keeps only in-frame clones here, not all; method: immunoSEQ multiplex PCR. V and J calls and clone size are those listed in that table; D and trimming were worked out from the DNA. The data show approximately 130,000 clones, 80% seen once. These data originate in a study of blood T cell repertoires in COVID-19. Study at large: Sites in the United States, Italy and Spain provided acute and convalescent COVID-19 samples.

The germline gives CDR1 KGHSH, CDR2 LQKENI. The CDR3 runs to 14 residues. V dropped 6 bases and J dropped 1 base, with 12 bases sitting between them. The sample was peripheral blood. The V and J genes are TRBV18 and TRBJ1-1, with TRBD1 as a possible D gene (6 bases). The sequence derives from a human donor in a cohort sampled during active COVID-19. In DNA, the CDR3 is TGTGCCAGCTCTCCAGGACAGACGAACACTGAAGCTTTCTTT. Residues: CASSPGQTNTEAFF.